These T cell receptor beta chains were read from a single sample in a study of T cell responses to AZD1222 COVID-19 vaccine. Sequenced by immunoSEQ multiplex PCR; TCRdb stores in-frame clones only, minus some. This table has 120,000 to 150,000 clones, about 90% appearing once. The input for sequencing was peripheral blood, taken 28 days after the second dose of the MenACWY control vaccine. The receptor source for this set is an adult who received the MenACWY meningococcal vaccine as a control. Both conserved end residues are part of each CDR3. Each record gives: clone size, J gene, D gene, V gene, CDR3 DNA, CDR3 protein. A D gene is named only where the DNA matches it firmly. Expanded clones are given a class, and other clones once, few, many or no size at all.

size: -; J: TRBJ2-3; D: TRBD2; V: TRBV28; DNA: TGTGCCAGCAGTTCGTATACTAGCGCCCACACAGATACGCAGTATTTT; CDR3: CASSSYTSAHTDTQYF
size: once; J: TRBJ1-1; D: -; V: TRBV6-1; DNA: TGTGCCAGCAGTGAAGCGGCAGGTTCTGTTGAAGCTTTCTTT; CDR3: CASSEAAGSVEAFF
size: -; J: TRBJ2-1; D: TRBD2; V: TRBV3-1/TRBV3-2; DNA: TGTGCCAGCAGCCAAGCTCCGGGGGGATACAATGAGCAGTTCTTC; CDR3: CASSQAPGGYNEQFF
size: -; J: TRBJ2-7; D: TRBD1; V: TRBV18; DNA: TGTGCCAGCTCACCAGAGACAGGGATGTACGAGCAGTACTTC; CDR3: CASSPETGMYEQYF
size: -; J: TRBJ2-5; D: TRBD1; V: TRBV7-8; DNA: TGTGCCAGCAGCTTAGGGGGGCAGGGGGCTTGGGAGACCCAGTACTTC; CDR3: CASSLGGQGAWETQYF
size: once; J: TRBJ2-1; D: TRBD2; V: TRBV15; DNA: TGTGCCACCAGCAGAGGCTGGGGACTAGCGGACCTCAATGAGCAGTTCTTC; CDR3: CATSRGWGLADLNEQFF
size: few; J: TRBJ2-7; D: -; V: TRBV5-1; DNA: TGCGCCAGCAGCGGCAACGCGGGAACAGGTTCCTACGAGCAGTACTTC; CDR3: CASSGNAGTGSYEQYF
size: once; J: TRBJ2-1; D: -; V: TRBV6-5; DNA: TGTGCCAGAAAGTACGGGACAATTCACTACAATGAGCAGTTCTTC; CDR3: CARKYGTIHYNEQFF
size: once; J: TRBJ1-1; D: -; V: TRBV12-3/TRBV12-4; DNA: TGTGCCAGCAGTTTACAACCGGCGGGAGAAGCTTTCTTT; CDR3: CASSLQPAGEAFF
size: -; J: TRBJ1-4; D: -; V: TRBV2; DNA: TGTGCCAGCAGGAAAGGGGCACCTAATGAAAAACTGTTTTTT; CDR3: CASRKGAPNEKLFF
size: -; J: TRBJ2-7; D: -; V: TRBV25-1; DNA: TGTGCCAGCAGTGGGCAGGGAAGGGCCGAGCAGTACTTC; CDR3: CASSGQGRAEQYF
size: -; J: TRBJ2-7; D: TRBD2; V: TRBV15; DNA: TGTGCCACCAGCAGGACCCTAGCGGTCCTCTCCGGGGGTGTCGAGCAGTACTTC; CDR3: CATSRTLAVLSGGVEQYF
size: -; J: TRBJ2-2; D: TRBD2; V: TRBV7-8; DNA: TGTGCCAGCAGCCGGGGACTAGCGGTCCCGAACACCGGGGAGCTGTTTTTT; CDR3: CASSRGLAVPNTGELFF
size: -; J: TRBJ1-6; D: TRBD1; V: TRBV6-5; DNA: TGTGCCAGCAGCCGGGACAGGGAAAAAGGGTCACCCCTCCACTTT; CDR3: CASSRDREKGSPLHF
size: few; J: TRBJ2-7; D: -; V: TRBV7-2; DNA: TGTGCCAGCAGCTTAGATTCGGGGATCAACGAGCAGTACTTC; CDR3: CASSLDSGINEQYF
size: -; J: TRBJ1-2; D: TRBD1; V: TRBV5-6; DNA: TGTGCCAGCAACCCGGGACAGGGGATGGGCTATGGCTACACCTTC; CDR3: CASNPGQGMGYGYTF
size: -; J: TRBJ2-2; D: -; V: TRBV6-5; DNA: TGTGCCAGCAGCTCCTTAGGGGAGCTGTTTTTT; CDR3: CASSSLGELFF
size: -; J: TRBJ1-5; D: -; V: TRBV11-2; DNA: TGTGCCAGCAGCCACTACGGGCCTGGCAATCAGCCCCAGCATTTT; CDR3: CASSHYGPGNQPQHF
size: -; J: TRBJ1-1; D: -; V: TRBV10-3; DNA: TGTGCCATCACTCGGGGCACCGGGAACACTGAAGCTTTCTTT; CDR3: CAITRGTGNTEAFF
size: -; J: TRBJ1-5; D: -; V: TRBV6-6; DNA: TGTGCCAGCAGTTACTCAGGGACCGATCAGCCCCAGCATTTT; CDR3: CASSYSGTDQPQHF
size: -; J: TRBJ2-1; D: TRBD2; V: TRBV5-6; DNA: TGTGCCAGCAGCTATAGCGGGAGATACAATGAGCAGTTCTTC; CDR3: CASSYSGRYNEQFF
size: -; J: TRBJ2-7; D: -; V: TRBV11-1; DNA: TGTGCCACCACGCTTCGGCTAGCGAGTTTCTACGAGCAGTACTTC; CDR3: CATTLRLASFYEQYF
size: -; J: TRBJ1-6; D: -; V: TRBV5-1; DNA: TGCGCCAGCAAGAGGGGGGCGGACGATTCACCCCTCCACTTT; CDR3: CASKRGADDSPLHF
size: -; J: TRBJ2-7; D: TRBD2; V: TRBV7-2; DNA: TGTGCCAGCAGAATTAGCGGGAGTCTTTACGAGCAGTACTTC; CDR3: CASRISGSLYEQYF
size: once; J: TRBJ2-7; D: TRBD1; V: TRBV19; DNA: TGTGCCAGTAGTATTAAACAGGGGGCTATGAGGGAGCAGTACTTC; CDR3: CASSIKQGAMREQYF
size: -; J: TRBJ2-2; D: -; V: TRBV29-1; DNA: TGCAGCGTTGCACAGGGGAGGAGCACCGGGGAGCTGTTTTTT; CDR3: CSVAQGRSTGELFF
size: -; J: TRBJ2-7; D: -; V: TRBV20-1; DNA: TGCAGTGCTAGTCAGCGGAGGAGTTGGGAGCAGTACTTC; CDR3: CSASQRRSWEQYF
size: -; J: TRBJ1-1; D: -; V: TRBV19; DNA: TGTGCCAGTAGTATAACCCAGATGTCTGAAGCTTTCTTT; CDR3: CASSITQMSEAFF
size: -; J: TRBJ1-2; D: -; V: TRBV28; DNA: TGTGCCAGCAGTTTACTAGGCGGGGGAGGAACCTTC; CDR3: CASSLLGGGGTF
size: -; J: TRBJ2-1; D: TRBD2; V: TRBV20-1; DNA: TGCAGTGCTAGTCCCTCCGGGACTAGAATAGGCAATGAGCAGTTCTTC; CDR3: CSASPSGTRIGNEQFF
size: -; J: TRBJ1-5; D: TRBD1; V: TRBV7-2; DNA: TGTGCCAGCAGCTTCTCGGGACAGGGTTCCCAGCCCCAGCATTTT; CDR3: CASSFSGQGSQPQHF
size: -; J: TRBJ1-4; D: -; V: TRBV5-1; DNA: TGCGCCAGCAGCTTGTTTGGACAAAGGAATGAAAAACTGTTTTTT; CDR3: CASSLFGQRNEKLFF
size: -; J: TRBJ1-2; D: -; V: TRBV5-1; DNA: TGCGCCAGCAGCTTGACGGCGGGGGGCGATGGCTACACCTTC; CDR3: CASSLTAGGDGYTF
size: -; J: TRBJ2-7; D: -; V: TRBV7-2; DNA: TGTGCCAGCAGCTGGACGTCGATTGGTGCGACTAGTGTGTACGAGCAGTACTTC; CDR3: CASSWTSIGATSVYEQYF
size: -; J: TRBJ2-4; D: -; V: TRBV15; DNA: TGTGCCACCAGCAGAGAGAGAGGAGGGTTGGCCAAAAACATTCAGTACTTC; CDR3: CATSRERGGLAKNIQYF
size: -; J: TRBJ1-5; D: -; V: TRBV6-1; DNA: TGTGCCAGCAGTGAAACTTGGGGGGATCAGCCCCAGCATTTT; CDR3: CASSETWGDQPQHF
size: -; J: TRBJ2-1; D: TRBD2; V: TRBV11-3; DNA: TGTGCCAGCAGCTTAGACGGACTAGCGGGCTTTTACAATGAGCAGTTCTTC; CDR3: CASSLDGLAGFYNEQFF
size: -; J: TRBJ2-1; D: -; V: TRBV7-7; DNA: TGTGCCAGCAGCTTAGGGCAGGAGAAAAACAATGAGCAGTTCTTC; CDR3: CASSLGQEKNNEQFF
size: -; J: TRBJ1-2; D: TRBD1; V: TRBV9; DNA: TGTGCCAGCAGCCCCGGACAGGGGGTATCCTATGGCTACACCTTC; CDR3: CASSPGQGVSYGYTF
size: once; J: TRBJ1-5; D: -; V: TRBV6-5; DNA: TGTGCCAGCAGTTTTTTGGCTAGCAATCAGCCCCAGCATTTT; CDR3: CASSFLASNQPQHF
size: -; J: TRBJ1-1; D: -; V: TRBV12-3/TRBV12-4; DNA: TGTGCCAGCAGTTTGAGGGCGAACACTGAAGCTTTCTTT; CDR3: CASSLRANTEAFF
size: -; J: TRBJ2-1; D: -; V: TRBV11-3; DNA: TGTGCCAGCAGCTTGGACAGCCTTTCCTACAATGAGCAGTTCTTC; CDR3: CASSLDSLSYNEQFF
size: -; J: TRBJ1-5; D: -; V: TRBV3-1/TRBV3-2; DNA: TGTGCCAGCAGCCAAGATAGCTACGTACTAAATAGCAATCAGCCCCAGCATTTT; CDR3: CASSQDSYVLNSNQPQHF
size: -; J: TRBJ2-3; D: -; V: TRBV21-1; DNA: TGTGCCAGCAGGGCAGGGTGGGGATTTGATACGCAGTATTTT; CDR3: CASRAGWGFDTQYF
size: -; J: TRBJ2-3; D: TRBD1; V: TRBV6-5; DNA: TGTGCCAGCAGTTACTCGACAGGGCTTTATACAGATACGCAGTATTTT; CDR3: CASSYSTGLYTDTQYF
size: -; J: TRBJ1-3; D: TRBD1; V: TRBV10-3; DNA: TGTGCCACTGACGGGACAGGGAACGGAAACACCATATATTTT; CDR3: CATDGTGNGNTIYF
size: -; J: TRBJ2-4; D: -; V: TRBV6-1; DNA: TGTGCCAGCAGTGACGGCTTATATCACATTCAGTACTTC; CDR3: CASSDGLYHIQYF
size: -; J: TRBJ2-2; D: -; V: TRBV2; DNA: TGTGCCAGCAGTGAAGCAGGAAGCGGAGTGGGTGGGGAGCTGTTTTTT; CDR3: CASSEAGSGVGGELFF
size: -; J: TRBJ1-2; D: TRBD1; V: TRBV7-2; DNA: TGTGCCAGCAGCCCAACACAGGGGAACTATGGCTACACCTTC; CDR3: CASSPTQGNYGYTF
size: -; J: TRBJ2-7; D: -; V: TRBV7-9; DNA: TGTGCCAGCAGCCCCCGAGGTGGGGAGCAGTACTTC; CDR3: CASSPRGGEQYF
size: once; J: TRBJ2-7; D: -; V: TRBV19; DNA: TGTGCCAGCAGTAACAGCTACTACGAGCAGTACTTC; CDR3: CASSNSYYEQYF
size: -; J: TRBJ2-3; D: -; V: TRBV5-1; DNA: TGCGCCAGCTCTAGACAGGAAGGCACAGATACGCAGTATTTT; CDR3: CASSRQEGTDTQYF
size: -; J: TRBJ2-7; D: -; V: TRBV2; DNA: TGTGCCAGCAGGAAATTAGGACAGTTCGAGCAGTACTTC; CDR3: CASRKLGQFEQYF
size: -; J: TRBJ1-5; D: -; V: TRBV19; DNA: TGTGCCAGTAAAGGCAGAGGCGGCAGCAATCAGCCCCAGCATTTT; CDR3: CASKGRGGSNQPQHF
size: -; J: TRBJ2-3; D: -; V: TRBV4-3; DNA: TGCGCCAGCAGCCAAGACACCCATACGCAGTATTTT; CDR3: CASSQDTHTQYF